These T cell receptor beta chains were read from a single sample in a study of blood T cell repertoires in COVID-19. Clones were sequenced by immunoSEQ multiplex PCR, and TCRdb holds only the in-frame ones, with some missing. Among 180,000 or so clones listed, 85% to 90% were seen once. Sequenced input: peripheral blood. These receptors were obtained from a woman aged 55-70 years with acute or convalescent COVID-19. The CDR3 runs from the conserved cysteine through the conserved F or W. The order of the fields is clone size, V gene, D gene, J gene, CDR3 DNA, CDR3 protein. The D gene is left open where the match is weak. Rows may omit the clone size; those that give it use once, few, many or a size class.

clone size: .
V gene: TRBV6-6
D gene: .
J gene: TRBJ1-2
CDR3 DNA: TGTGCCAGCAGTCCCCCCAAGGGGCTGACCTCTAACTATGGCTACACCTTC
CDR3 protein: CASSPPKGLTSNYGYTF

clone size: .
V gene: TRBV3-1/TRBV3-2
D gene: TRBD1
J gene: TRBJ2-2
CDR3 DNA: TGTGCCAGCAGCCGGGGACAGAGCTCCGGGGAGCTGTTTTTT
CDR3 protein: CASSRGQSSGELFF

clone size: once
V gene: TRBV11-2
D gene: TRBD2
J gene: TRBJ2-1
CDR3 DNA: TGTGCCAGCAGCCTCGGACTAGCGGCTTACAATGAGCAGTTCTTC
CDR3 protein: CASSLGLAAYNEQFF

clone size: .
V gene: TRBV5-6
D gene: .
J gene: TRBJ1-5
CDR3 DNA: TGTGCCAGCAGCTTGGGCGCAGGGGTGGCTCAGCCCCAGCATTTT
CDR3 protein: CASSLGAGVAQPQHF

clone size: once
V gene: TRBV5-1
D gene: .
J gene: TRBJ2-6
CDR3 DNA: TGCGCCAGCAGCCGGGAGCCCTCTGGGGCCAACGTCCTGACTTTC
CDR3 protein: CASSREPSGANVLTF

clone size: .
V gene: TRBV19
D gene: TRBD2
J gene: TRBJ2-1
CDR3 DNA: TGTGCCAGTAGTATAGCGGGAGGTGCCCATGAGCAGTTCTTC
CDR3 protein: CASSIAGGAHEQFF

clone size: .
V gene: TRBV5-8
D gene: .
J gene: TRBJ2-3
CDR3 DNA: TGTGCCAGCAGCTTCCCGGGGACAGATACGCAGTATTTT
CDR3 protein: CASSFPGTDTQYF

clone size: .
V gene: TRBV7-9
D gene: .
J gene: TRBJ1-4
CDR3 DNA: TGTGCCAGCAGCTTAAGGGAGGCCCCCTTTAATGAAAAACTGTTTTTT
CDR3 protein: CASSLREAPFNEKLFF

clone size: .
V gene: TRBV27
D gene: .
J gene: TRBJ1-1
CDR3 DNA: TGTGCCAGCAGGAAGTTTGGGGGGATTGAAGCTTTCTTT
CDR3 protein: CASRKFGGIEAFF

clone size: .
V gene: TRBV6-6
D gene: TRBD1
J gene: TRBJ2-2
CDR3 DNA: TGTGCCAGCAGTTACTCGGACAGGGGCTTGAGGGAGCTGTTTTTT
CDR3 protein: CASSYSDRGLRELFF

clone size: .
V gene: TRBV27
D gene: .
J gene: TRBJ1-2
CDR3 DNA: TGTGCCAGCAGGGGATGGGCGACAGGCTATGGCTACACCTTC
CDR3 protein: CASRGWATGYGYTF

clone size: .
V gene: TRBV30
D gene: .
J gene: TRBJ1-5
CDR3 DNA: TGTGCCTGGAGTGTTTTTTTAGAGGGCAATCAGCCCCAGCATTTT
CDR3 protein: CAWSVFLEGNQPQHF

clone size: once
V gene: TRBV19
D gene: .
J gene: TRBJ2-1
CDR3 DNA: TGTGCCAGTAGTATGTATTACGAATCGGCCTACAATGAGCAGTTCTTC
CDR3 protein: CASSMYYESAYNEQFF

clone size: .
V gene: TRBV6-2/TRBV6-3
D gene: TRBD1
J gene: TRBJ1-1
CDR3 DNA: TGTGCCAGCAGTTACAAACAGGGGTCTGAAGCTTTCTTT
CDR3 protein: CASSYKQGSEAFF

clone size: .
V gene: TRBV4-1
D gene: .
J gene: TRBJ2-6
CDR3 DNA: TGCGCCAGCAGCCAAGTTGGAGGGGCTGGGGCCAACGTCCTGACTTTC
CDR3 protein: CASSQVGGAGANVLTF

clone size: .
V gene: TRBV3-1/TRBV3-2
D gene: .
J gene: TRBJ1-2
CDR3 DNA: TGTGCCAGCAGCCATGTTGGGGGGATTATCTATGGCTACACCTTC
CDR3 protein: CASSHVGGIIYGYTF

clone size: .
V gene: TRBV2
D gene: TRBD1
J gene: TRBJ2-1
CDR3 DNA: TGTGCCAGCACTGGGACAGGGTATTTCAATGAGCAGTTCTTC
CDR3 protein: CASTGTGYFNEQFF

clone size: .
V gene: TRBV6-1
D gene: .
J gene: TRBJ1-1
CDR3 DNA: TGTGCCAGCAGTGAAGCGGCGCAGGGTGTAGGGCTCCGTGAAGCTTTCTTT
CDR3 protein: CASSEAAQGVGLREAFF

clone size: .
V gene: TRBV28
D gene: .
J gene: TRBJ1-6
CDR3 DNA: TGTGCCAGCAGTCTCAGGGGATCACCCCTCCACTTT
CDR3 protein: CASSLRGSPLHF

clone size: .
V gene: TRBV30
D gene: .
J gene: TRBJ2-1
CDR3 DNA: TGTGCCTGGAGTTTCTTGGCGGGAAACAATGAGCAGTTCTTC
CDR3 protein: CAWSFLAGNNEQFF

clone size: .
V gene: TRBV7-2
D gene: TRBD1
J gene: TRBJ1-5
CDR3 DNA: TGTGCCAGCAGCTTAACAGGGGGCGATCAGCCCCAGCATTTT
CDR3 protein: CASSLTGGDQPQHF

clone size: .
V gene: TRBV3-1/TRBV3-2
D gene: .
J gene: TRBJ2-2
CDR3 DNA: TGTGCCAGCAGCCAAGCGTTCGTAACCGGGGAGCTGTTTTTT
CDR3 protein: CASSQAFVTGELFF

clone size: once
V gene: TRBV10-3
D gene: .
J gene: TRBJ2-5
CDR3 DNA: TGTGCCATCAGTGAGTCGAGTTTCGAGACCCAGTACTTC
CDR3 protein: CAISESSFETQYF

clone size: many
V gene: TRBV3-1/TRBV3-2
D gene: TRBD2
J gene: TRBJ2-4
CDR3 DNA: TGTGCCAGCAGCCCCGGGGGCGGGAGGGCCATCGGAGGCATTCAGTACTTC
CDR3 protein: CASSPGGGRAIGGIQYF

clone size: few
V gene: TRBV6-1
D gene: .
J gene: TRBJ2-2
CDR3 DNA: TGTGCCAGCAGTGACAACAGGGGGGGGCTTACCGGGGAGCTGTTTTTT
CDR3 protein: CASSDNRGGLTGELFF

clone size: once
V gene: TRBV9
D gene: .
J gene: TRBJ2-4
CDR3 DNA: TGTGCCAGCAGCGTAGGGGACAAGAAAAACATTCAGTACTTC
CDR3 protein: CASSVGDKKNIQYF

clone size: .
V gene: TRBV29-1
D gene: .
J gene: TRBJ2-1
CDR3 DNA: TGCAGCGTTGATGGCTGGAGCTCCTACAATGAGCAGTTCTTC
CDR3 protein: CSVDGWSSYNEQFF

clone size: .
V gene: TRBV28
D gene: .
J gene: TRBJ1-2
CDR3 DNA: TGTGCCAGCAGTTTAGTGGGGCCCCCCTATGGCTACACCTTC
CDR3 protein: CASSLVGPPYGYTF

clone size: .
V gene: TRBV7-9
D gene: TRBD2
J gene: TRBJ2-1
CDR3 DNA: TGTGCCAGCACTAGCGGGATATTTGAGCAGTTCTTC
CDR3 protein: CASTSGIFEQFF

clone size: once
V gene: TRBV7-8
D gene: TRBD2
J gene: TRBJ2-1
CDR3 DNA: TGTGCCAGCAGCTGGGGGACTAGCGGGAACCAGGGTGAGCAGTTCTTC
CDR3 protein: CASSWGTSGNQGEQFF

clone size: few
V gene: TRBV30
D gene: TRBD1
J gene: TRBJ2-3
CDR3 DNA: TGTGCCTGGAGGACGGACAGGGGGACAGATACGCAGTATTTT
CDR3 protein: CAWRTDRGTDTQYF

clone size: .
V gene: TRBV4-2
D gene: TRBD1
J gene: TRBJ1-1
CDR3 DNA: TGTGCCAGCAGCCAAGAGAGGGGCGCGACAGGGGGCCCCGGAGGGGCTTTCTTT
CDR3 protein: CASSQERGATGGPGGAFF

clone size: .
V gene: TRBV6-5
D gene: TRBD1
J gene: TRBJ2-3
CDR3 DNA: TGTGCCAGCACAGACAGGGGTCAGGCAGATACGCAGTATTTT
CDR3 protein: CASTDRGQADTQYF

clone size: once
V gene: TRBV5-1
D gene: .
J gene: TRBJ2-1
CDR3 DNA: TGCGCCAGCAGCCAGGACAGTAACAATGAGCAGTTCTTC
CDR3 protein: CASSQDSNNEQFF

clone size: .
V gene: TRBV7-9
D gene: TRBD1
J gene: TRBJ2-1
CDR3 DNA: TGTGCCAGCAGCACCTGGACAGGGGGCAACGATGAGCAGTTCTTC
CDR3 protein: CASSTWTGGNDEQFF

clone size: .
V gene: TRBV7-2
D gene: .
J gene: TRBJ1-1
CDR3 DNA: TGTGCCAGCAGCTTAGGGTCCAGGGTGTGGGCTGAAGCTTTCTTT
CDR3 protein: CASSLGSRVWAEAFF

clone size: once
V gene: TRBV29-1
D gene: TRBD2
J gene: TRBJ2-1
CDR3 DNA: TGCAGCGGCGGTGGGCTAGCGGGAGTTAGCGAGCAGTTCTTC
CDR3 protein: CSGGGLAGVSEQFF

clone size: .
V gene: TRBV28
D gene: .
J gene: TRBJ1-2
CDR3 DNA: TGTGCCAGCAGTTCCACCGCCCGGCAGCGTTCAATTAACTATGGCTACACCTTC
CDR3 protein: CASSSTARQRSINYGYTF

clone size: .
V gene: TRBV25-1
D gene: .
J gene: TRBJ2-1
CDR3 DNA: TGTGCCAGCAGTCAGACAGTGAATGAGCAGTTCTTC
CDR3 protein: CASSQTVNEQFF

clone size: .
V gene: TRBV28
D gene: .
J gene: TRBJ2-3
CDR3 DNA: TGTGCCAGCGGAACTACCGGGATCTCAGATACGCAGTATTTT
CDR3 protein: CASGTTGISDTQYF

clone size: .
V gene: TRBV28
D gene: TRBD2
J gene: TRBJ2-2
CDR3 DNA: TGTGCCAGCAGTAGACTAGCGGGAGGACGGACCGGGGAGCTGTTTTTT
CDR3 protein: CASSRLAGGRTGELFF

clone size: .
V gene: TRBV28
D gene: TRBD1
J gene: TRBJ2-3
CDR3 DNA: TGTGCCAGCAGTTCCCCCCGGGACAGGGGCGGGGATACGCAGTATTTT
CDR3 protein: CASSSPRDRGGDTQYF

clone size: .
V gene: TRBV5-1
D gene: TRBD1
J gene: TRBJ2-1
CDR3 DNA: TGCGCCAGCAGCTGGACAGGGACGGACAATGAGCAGTTCTTC
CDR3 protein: CASSWTGTDNEQFF

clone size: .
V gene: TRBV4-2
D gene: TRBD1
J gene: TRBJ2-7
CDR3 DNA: TGTGCCAGCAGCCACTCGCCCCAGACAGGGGGTCTTTACGAGCAGTACTTC
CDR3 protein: CASSHSPQTGGLYEQYF

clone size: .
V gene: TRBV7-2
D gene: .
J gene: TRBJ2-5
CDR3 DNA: TGTGCCAGCAGCTTAGCGGCCGGGTTGGAGACCCAGTACTTC
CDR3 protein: CASSLAAGLETQYF

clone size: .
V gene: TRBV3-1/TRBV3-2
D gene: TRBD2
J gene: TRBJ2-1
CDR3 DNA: TGTGCCAGCAGCCCACGGGGACTAGCGAAAGATGAGCAGTTCTTC
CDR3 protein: CASSPRGLAKDEQFF

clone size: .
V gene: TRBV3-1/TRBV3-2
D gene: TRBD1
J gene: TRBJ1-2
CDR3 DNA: TGTGCCAGCAGCCAACCGGGGACAGGGGCTGGCTACACCTTC
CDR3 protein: CASSQPGTGAGYTF

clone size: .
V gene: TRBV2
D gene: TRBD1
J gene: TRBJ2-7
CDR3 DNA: TGTGCCAGCAATGGACAGGACGACGAGCAGTACTTC
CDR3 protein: CASNGQDDEQYF

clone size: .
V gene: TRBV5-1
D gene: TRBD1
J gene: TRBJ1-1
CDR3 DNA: TGCGCCAGCAGTTTGGGGACAGGGGCCATGAACACTGAAGCTTTCTTT
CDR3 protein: CASSLGTGAMNTEAFF

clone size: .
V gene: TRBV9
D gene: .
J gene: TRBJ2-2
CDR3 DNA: TGTGCCAGCAGCGCGAGAGAATCTAGCACCCGAGGAGTCGGGGAGCTGTTTTTT
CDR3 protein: CASSARESSTRGVGELFF

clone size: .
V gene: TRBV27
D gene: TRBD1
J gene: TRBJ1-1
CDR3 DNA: TGTGCCAGCAGTTCCCGACAGGGGCGGATCACTGAAGCTTTCTTT
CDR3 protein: CASSSRQGRITEAFF

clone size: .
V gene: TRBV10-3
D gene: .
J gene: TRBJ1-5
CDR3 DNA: TGTGCCATCAGTGAGGGACAGCAGAATCAGCCCCAGCATTTT
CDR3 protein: CAISEGQQNQPQHF

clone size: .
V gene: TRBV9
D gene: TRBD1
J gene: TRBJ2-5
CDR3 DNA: TGTGCCAGCAGCGATGGACAGGGCGCAGAGACCCAGTACTTC
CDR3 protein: CASSDGQGAETQYF

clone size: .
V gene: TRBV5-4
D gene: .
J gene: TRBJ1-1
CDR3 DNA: TGTGCCAGCAGCTTTGAGGAGCAAGCTTTCTTT
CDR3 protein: CASSFEEQAFF

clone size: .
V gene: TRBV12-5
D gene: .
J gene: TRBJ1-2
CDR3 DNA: TGTGCTAGTGGTTTGGTCCCCGAGCGGGAAGGGAGTGGCTACACCTTC
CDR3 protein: CASGLVPEREGSGYTF

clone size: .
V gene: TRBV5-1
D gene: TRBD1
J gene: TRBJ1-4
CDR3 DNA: TGCGCCAGCAGCCGAGGACAGGGGACTTATGAAAAACTGTTTTTT
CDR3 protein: CASSRGQGTYEKLFF

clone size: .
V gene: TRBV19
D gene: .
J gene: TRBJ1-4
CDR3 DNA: TGTGCCAGTAGCCCGACAGCAACTAATGAAAAACTGTTTTTT
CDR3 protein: CASSPTATNEKLFF

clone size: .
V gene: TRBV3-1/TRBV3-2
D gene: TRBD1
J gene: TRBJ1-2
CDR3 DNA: TGTGCCAGCAGCCTCCGATCCGACAGGGTAAGATACGGCTACACCTTC
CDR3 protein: CASSLRSDRVRYGYTF

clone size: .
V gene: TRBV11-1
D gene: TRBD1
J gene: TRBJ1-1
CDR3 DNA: TGTGCCAGCAGCTTAGAAGGGGGCGAAACTGAAGCTTTCTTT
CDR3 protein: CASSLEGGETEAFF

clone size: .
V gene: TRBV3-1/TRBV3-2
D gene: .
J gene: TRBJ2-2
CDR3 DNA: TGTGCCAGCAGCCACGGCGGCAGGGGAAAGGGCGGGGAGCTGTTTTTT
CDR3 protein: CASSHGGRGKGGELFF